The sequence of this T cell receptor (beta chain) was determined in a study of CD8 T cells in ankylosing spondylitis. TCRdb analysed the 5' RACE reads with MiXCR anew, one entry per CDR3 protein. The table shows approximately 340,000 distinct CDR3 sequences, with roughly 14% occurring only once. V was pared by 0 bases and J by 4 bases, with 9 bases between. The CDR3 is 14 residues long. The germline gives CDR1 SGHRS, CDR2 YFSETQ. Whole-study results and caveats: Matched ankylosing spondylitis synovial fluid reportedly contained a significantly enriched population of disease-linked clones.

Regarding this clonotype: Antigen unknown.

Input material: blood, either unsorted or a sorted T cell fraction (not recorded which). The V gene is TRBV5-1, the J gene TRBJ2-3; D not certain. The sequence was obtained from a male donor with ankylosing spondylitis or in good health (not recorded which). The CDR3 bases are TGCGCCAGCAGCTTGGACGGGTTCGCAGATACGCAGTATTTT. This encodes CASSLDGFADTQYF.